This TCR beta chain was captured in a study of blood T cell repertoires in COVID-19. Turning to the study itself: Researchers got acute and convalescent COVID-19 samples from the United States, Italy and Spain. The analysed material was cDNA or gDNA that came from T cells, B-cell-depleted T cells, or PBMCs.

Seattle-derived patients entered the study during active infection and were followed longitudinally. The CDR3 contains 13 residues. V was clipped by 8 bases and J by 8 bases; unmatched bases: 9. The V gene's germline CDR1 is SGHTA and CDR2 FQGTGA. In the original processing: Estimated nucleated cell counts came from reference gene primer amplification. Assay used: immunoSEQ multiplex PCR; TCRdb lists only in-frame clones, some missing. That table gives V, J and clone size, and the DNA gave D and trimming. The repertoire holds approximately 200,000 clones, with over 80% as singletons. The TCR comes from a man younger than 45 with COVID-19, enrolled during active disease. The chain combines TRBV7-3 with TRBJ2-1, with 7 bases matching TRBD2. Specimen: peripheral blood. DNA for the CDR3: TGTGCCAGCTCGCCTAGCGGCTCCCATGAGCAGTTCTTC. This sequence encodes CASSPSGSHEQFF. The full variable domain, its missing parts supplied by reference TRBV7-3 and TRBJ2-1, is GAGVSQTPSNKVTEKGKYVELRCDPISGHTALYWYRQSLGQGPEFLIYFQGTGAADDSGLPNDRFFAVRPEGSVSTLKIQRTERGDSAVYLCASSPSGSHEQFFGPGTRLTVL.